At least ten counts were recorded for the clone carrying this TCR beta chain. The data are from a study of tumor-infiltrating lymphocytes in oesophageal squamous cell carcinoma. The CDR3 length is 14 residues. V was clipped by 3 bases and J by 11 bases, with 19 bases between them. Germline lookup yields CDR1 MDHEN and CDR2 SYDVKM. TCRdb reprocessed the PCR reads with MiXCR, giving one entry per CDR3 protein. This table holds roughly 21,000 distinct CDR3 sequences, more than 30% found once. This sequence was found in a male donor with esophageal squamous cell carcinoma. The gene calls are TRBV28 and TRBJ2-5; a possible D gene is TRBD2 (5 bases). The specimen was esophageal tumor tissue. CDR3 DNA: TGTGCCAGCAGTTTGAGGCGGGTGAGGGTGGGGCAGTACTTC. Amino acid sequence: CASSLRRVRVGQYF.